The present TCR beta chain was sequenced within a study of T cell repertoires in cytomegalovirus infection. Concerning this clonotype itself: Its target is unknown.

MiXCR, applied by TCRdb to the reads, yields one record per CDR3 protein. The repertoire holds around 710,000 distinct CDR3 sequences, 25% to 30% seen once, with less than 15% in the top ten. Trimming took 5 bases from V and 1 from J; bases not matched to a gene: 6. The germline V gene has CDR1 SEHNR and CDR2 FQNEAQ (reference sequence). CDR3 length equals 15 residues. The sequencing used cultured CD8+ T cells from PBMCs, collected from culture after CMV antigen stimulation. The chain carries TRBV7-9 and TRBJ1-1; 8 nucleotides line up with TRBD1. The receptor's source is a human donor in good health (CMV status not recorded). Some clones in this sample may be carry-over from other donors' samples. Written as DNA, the CDR3 is TGTGCCAGCAGCCCACGGGGGACAGGGAACACTGAAGCTTTCTTT. Encoded protein: CASSPRGTGNTEAFF.